What follows is one T cell receptor beta chain and its context. Antigen unknown. The data originate from a study of vaccination effects on CD4 cells after COVID-19. Whole-study findings and limits: Healthy vaccinees' vaccine-induced clones included only 1 of 255 cross-reacting with common cold coronaviruses. The study, lacking early post-infection timepoints, had few convalescent patients.

It was after roughly ten days of culture that CD4+ T cells were isolated. None of these healthy vaccinees had been infected with SARS-CoV-2 before vaccination. Half-medium replacement with IL-2 medium occurred on days 3 and 7. Germline V CDR1 and CDR2: GTSNPN, SVGIG (reference sequence). The CDR3 length is 12 residues. V was trimmed by 1 base and J by 14 bases, leaving 17 bases between them. Sequenced by immunoSEQ multiplex PCR; TCRdb stores in-frame clones only, minus some. Of roughly 48,000 clones detected, 65% to 80% appear once; the ten largest clones hold about 5%. The sample consisted of CD4+ T cells from PBMCs cultured without peptide, taken before COVID-19 vaccination. This TCR came from a human donor who received a COVID-19 vaccine. The chain links TRBV30 to TRBJ1-2, with D tentatively TRBD1 (6 bases). The CDR3 protein is CAWSEGEAGETF. The DNA of the CDR3 is TGTGCCTGGAGTGAAGGGGAAGCAGGGGAAACCTTC.